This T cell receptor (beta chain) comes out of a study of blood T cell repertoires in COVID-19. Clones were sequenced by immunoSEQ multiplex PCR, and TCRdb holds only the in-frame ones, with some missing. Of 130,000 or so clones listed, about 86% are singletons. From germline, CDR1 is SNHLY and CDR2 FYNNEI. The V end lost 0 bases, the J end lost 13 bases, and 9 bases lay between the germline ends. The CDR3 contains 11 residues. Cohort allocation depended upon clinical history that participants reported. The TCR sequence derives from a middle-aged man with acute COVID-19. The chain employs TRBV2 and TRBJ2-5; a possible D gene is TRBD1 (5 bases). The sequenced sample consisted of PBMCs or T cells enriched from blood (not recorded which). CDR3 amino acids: CASSEAQVLYF. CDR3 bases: TGTGCCAGCAGTGAAGCACAGGTCCTGTACTTC.